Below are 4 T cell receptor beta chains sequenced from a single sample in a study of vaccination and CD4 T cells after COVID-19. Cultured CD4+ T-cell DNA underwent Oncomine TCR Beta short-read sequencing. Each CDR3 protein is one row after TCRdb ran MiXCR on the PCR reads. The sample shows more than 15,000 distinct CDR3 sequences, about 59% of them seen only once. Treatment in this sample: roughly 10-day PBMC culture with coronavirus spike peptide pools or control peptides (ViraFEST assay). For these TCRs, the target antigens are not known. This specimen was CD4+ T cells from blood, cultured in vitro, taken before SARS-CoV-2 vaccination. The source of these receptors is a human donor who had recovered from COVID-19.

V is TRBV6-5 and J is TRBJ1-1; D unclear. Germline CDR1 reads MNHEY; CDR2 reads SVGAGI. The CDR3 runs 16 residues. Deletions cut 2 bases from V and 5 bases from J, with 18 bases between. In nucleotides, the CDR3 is TGTGCCAGCAGTTACGCGAGGGTTCTGGGAGTAACTGAAGCTTTCTTT. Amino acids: CASSYARVLGVTEAFF.

The CDR3, as DNA: TGTGCCAGTAGTATGCTGACAGGGAAAAACTATCAGCCCCAGCATTTT. It specifies CASSMLTGKNYQPQHF. V and J are TRBV19 and TRBJ1-5, with TRBD1 identical over 7 bases. Germline CDR1 is LNHDA and CDR2 is SQIVND (reference sequence). Trimming cost V 3 bases and J 5 bases; bases outside gene matches: 10. The CDR3 extends over 16 amino acids.

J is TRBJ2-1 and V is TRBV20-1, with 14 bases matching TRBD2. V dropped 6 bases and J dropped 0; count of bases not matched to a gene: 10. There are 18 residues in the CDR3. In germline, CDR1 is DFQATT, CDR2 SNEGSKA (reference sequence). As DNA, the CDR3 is TGCAGTGCCCCAAGGACTAGCGGGAGGCTTAGCTCCTACAATGAGCAGTTCTTC. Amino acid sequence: CSAPRTSGRLSSYNEQFF.

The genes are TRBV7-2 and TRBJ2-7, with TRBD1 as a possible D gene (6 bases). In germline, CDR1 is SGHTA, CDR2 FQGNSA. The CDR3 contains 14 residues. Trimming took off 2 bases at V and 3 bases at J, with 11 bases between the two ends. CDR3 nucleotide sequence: TGTGCCAGCAGCTTAACACAGGGATACTACGAGCAGTACTTC. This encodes CASSLTQGYYEQYF.